Shown below are 2 T cell receptor beta chains from a single sample sequenced in a study of technical replicates of blood from a handful of donors. Generated by immunoSEQ multiplex PCR, the TCRdb table keeps only in-frame clones and is missing some. The data hold about 100,000 clones, with approximately 96% observed a single time. The material sequenced was T cells isolated from PBMCs. The receptors derive from a human donor in good health.

This chain uses TRBV2 with TRBJ2-7; TRBD1 matches 12 bases. The J segment lost 3 bases and the V segment lost 7 bases, leaving 7 bases of the junction unmatched. Germline V CDR1 and CDR2: SNHLY, FYNNEI. The CDR3 consists of 15 residues. CDR3 amino acids: CASKPGQGAYYEQYF. CDR3 nucleotide sequence: TGTGCCAGCAAACCGGGACAGGGGGCCTACTACGAGCAGTACTTC.

The V gene is TRBV14, the J gene TRBJ2-3, with 12 bases matching TRBD2. The J segment lost 2 bases and the V segment lost 1 base, leaving 10 bases of the junction unmatched. CDR1 is SGHDN and CDR2 is FVKESK in the germline V gene. CDR3 length: 19 residues. CDR3 DNA sequence: TGTGCCAGCAGCCAAGCATATATACTAGCGGGAGGTCCCACAGATACGCAGTATTTT. It is translated as CASSQAYILAGGPTDTQYF.